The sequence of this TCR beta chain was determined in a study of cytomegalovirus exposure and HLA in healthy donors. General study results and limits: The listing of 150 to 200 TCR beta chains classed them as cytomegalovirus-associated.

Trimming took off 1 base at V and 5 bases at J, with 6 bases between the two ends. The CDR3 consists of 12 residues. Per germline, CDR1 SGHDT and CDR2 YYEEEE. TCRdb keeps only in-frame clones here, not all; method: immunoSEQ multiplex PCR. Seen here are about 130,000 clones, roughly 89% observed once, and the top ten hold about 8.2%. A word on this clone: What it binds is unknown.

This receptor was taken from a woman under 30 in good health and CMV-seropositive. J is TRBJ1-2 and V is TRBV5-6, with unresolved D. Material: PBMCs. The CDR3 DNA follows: TGTGCCAGCAGCTTGTTAGAGTATGGCTACACCTTC. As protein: CASSLLEYGYTF.